The clone carrying this TCR beta chain has at least ten counts. The target antigen is unknown. The sample belongs to a study of identical twins. In TCRdb, the 5' RACE reads were re-called with MiXCR into one record per CDR3 protein. The table records hundreds of thousands of distinct CDR3 sequences, 5.5% to 8% of them present only once. Findings and caveats of the study: Findings depended on cross-sectional statistics rather than tracking the same donors.

Trimming removed 7 bases from V and 2 bases from J, with 9 bases in between. Germline CDR1 DFQATT, CDR2 SNEGSKA (reference sequence). The CDR3 is made up of 12 amino acids. These data were likewise used in another study, on yellow fever vaccine responses in identical twins.

The chain uses TRBV20-1 and TRBJ2-1, with D possibly TRBD2 on 6 matching bases. The sequencing input was memory (CD45RO+) T cells sorted from blood. The source is a woman aged 18-29 years in good health. This CDR3 reads CSVEGPYNEQFF. CDR3 bases: TGCAGTGTGGAGGGACCCTACAATGAGCAGTTCTTC.